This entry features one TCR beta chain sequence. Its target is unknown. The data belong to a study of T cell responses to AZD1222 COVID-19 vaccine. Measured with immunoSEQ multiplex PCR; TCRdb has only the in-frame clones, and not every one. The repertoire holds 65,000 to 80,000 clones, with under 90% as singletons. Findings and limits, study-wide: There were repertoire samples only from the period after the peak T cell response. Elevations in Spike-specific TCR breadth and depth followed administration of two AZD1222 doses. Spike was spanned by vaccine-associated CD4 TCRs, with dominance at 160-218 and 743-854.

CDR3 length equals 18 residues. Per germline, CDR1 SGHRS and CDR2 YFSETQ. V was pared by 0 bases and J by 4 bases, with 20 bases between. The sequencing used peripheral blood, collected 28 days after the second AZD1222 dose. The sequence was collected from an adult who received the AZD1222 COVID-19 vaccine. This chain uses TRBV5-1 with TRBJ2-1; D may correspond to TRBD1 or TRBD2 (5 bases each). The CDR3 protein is CASSLATGAIPRYNEQFF. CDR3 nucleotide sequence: TGCGCCAGCAGCTTGGCCACCGGGGCCATCCCACGATACAATGAGCAGTTCTTC. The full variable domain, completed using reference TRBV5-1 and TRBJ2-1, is KAGVTQTPRYLIKTRGQQVTLSCSPISGHRSVSWYQQTPGQGLQFLFEYFSETQRNKGNFPGRFSGRQFSNSRSEMNVSTLELGDSALYLCASSLATGAIPRYNEQFFGPGTRLTVL.